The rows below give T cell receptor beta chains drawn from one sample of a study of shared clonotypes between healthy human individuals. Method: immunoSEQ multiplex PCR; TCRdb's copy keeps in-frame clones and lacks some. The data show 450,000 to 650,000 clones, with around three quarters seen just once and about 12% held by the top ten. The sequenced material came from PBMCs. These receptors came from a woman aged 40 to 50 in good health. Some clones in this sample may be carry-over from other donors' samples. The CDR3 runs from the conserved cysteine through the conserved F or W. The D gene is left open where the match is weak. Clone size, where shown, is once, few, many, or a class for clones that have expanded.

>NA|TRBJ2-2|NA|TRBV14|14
TGTGCCAGCAGCCAAGATCTCGGGGGCGGGGAGCTGTTTTTT
CASSQDLGGGELFF
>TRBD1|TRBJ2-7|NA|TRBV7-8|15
TGTGCCAGCAGCTTATCCAGGGGGCGGCCAATCGAGCAGTACTTC
CASSLSRGRPIEQYF
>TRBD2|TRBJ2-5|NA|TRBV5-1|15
TGCGCCAGCAGCTCCGGACTAGCGGGAGGCGAGACCCAGTACTTC
CASSSGLAGGETQYF
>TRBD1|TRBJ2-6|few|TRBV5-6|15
TGTGCCAGCAGCTTCGGACAGGGTGGGGCCAACGTCCTGACTTTC
CASSFGQGGANVLTF
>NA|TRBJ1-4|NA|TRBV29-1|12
TGCAGCGTTGAGGGCCCCGATGAAAAACTGTTTTTT
CSVEGPDEKLFF
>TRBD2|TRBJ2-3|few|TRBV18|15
TGTGCCAGCTCATCGACTAGCGGAAGCACAGATACGCAGTATTTT
CASSSTSGSTDTQYF
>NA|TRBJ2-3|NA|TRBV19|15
TGTGCCAGTAGTTTTATCCGGTCGGGCACAGATACGCAGTATTTT
CASSFIRSGTDTQYF
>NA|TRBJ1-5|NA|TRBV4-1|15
TGCGCCAGCAGCCAAGGGATCGGGCCATATCAGCCCCAGCATTTT
CASSQGIGPYQPQHF
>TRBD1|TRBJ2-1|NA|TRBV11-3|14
TGTGCCAGCAGAGGGACAGGAACGGACAATGAGCAGTTCTTC
CASRGTGTDNEQFF
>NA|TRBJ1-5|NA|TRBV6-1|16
TGTGCCAGCAGTGAACTGGGTAGAGAAATCAATCAGCCCCAGCATTTT
CASSELGREINQPQHF
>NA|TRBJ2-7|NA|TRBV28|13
TGTGCCAGCGAGTGGGCAGGGTCCTACGAGCAGTACTTC
CASEWAGSYEQYF
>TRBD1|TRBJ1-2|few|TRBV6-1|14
TGTGCCAGCAGTGTAGGACAGGGCTGGGATGGCTACACCTTC
CASSVGQGWDGYTF
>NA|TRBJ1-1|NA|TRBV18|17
TGTGCCAGCTCACCAGTACAGGGCGTTCTCCTTAACACTGAAGCTTTCTTT
CASSPVQGVLLNTEAFF
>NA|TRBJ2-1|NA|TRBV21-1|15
TGTGCCAGCAGCAAAACTTGGCGGGAGCGGAATGAGCAGTTCTTC
CASSKTWRERNEQFF
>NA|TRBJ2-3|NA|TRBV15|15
TGTGCCACCAGCACCTTTTCGACCGTTACAGATACGCAGTATTTT
CATSTFSTVTDTQYF
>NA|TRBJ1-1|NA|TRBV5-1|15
TGCGCCAGCAGCTTTAAGGGTACAATGAACACTGAAGCTTTCTTT
CASSFKGTMNTEAFF
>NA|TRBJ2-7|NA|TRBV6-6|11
TGTGCCAGCAGCCACACCTACGAGCAGTACTTC
CASSHTYEQYF
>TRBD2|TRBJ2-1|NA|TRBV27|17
TGTGCCAGCAGTTCCGGGACTAGCGGGCTTAGCGTGGGTGAGCAGTTCTTC
CASSSGTSGLSVGEQFF
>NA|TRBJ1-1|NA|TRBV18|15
TGTGCCAGCTCACCACGGCAGGGGCACAACACTGAAGCTTTCTTT
CASSPRQGHNTEAFF
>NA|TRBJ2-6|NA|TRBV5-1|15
TGCGCCAGCAAAACCAGGGGCTCTGGGGCCAACGTCCTGACTTTC
CASKTRGSGANVLTF
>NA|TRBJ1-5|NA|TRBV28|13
TGTGCCAGCAACCTCGGCTTCGGGCAGCCCCAGCATTTT
CASNLGFGQPQHF
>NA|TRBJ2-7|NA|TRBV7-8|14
TGTGCCAGCAGCCAAGACAGTCAGTCCTACGAGCAGTACTTC
CASSQDSQSYEQYF
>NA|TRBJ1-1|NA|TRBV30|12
TGTGCCTGGAGAGGACAGCAAGCTGAAGCTTTCTTT
CAWRGQQAEAFF
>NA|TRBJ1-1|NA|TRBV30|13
TGTGCCTGGAGTCGGCAGGAGGGCACTGAGGCTTTCTTC
CAWSRQEGTEAFF
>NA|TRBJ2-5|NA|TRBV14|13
TGTGCCAGCAGCCCCGGGACGCAAGGGACCCAGTACTTC
CASSPGTQGTQYF
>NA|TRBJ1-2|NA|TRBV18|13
TGTGCCAGCTCACCGACTGAAAGCTATGGCTACACCTTC
CASSPTESYGYTF
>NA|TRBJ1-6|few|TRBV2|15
TGTGCCAGCAGAAATAGGGCTGACACCCTTCTGACCCTCCACTTT
CASRNRADTLLTLHF
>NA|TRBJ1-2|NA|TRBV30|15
TGTGCCTGGAGTGTAATACGCCTAAGCAACTATGGCTACACCTTC
CAWSVIRLSNYGYTF
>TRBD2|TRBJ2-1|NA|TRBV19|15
TGTGCCAGTAGTATAGAGGCGGGGGTCTACAATGAGCAGTTCTTC
CASSIEAGVYNEQFF
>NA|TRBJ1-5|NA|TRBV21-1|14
TGTGCCAGCAGCGCCCGAGGAGGGTGGGAATACCAGCATTTT
CASSARGGWEYQHF
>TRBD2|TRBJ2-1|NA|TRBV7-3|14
TGTGCCAGCAGCCTAGGGGGACTAGCGAATGAGCAGTTCTTC
CASSLGGLANEQFF
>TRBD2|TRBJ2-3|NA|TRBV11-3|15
TGTGCCAGCAGCTTTAGCGGGGGTCGCACAGATACGCAGTATTTT
CASSFSGGRTDTQYF
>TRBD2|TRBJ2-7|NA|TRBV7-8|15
TGTGCCAGCAGCTTTTCGGGAGGCTCATCCTACGAGCAGTACTTC
CASSFSGGSSYEQYF
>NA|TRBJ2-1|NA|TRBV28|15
TGTGCCAGCAGCCGGAGGGGGGGCGGTGGCAATGAGCAGTTCTTC
CASSRRGGGGNEQFF
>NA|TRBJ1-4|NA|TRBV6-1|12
TGTGCCAGCCTCCTCGGCTGGGTCGGACTGTTTTTT
CASLLGWVGLFF
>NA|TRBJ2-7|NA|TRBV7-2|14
TGTGCCAGCACCGAAACCCGGGGGAAATACGAGCAGTACTTC
CASTETRGKYEQYF
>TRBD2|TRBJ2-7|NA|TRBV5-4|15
TGTGCCAGCAGGGAGGGGACTAGCGGGACTGCCGAGCAGTACTTC
CASREGTSGTAEQYF
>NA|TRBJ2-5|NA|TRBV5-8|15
TGTGCCAGCAGCGGGGGGACACCCCTCCAAGAGACCCAGTACTTC
CASSGGTPLQETQYF
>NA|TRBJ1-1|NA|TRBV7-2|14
TGTGCCAGCAGCTTAGACGGGACGGCCACTGAAGCTTTCTTT
CASSLDGTATEAFF
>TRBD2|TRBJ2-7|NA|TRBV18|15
TGTGCCAGCTCACCCTCCGCTAGCGGGAGGTACGAGCAGTACTTC
CASSPSASGRYEQYF
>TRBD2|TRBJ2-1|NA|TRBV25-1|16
TGTGCCAGCACCCCCCCCGTCGGGAGGGGGGGGAATGAGCAGTTCTTC
CASTPPVGRGGNEQFF
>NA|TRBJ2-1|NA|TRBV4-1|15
TGCGCCAGCAGCCAAGATCTTCTCCGCCACAGTCGGCAGTTCTTC
CASSQDLLRHSRQFF
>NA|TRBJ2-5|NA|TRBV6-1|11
TGTGCCAGCAGAAGGCAAGAGACCCAGTACTTC
CASRRQETQYF
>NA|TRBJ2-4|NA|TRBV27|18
TGTGCCAGCAGTTTATCCCCTATCAACTATCTAGCCAAAAACATTCAGTACTTC
CASSLSPINYLAKNIQYF
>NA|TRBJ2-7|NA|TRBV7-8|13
TGTGCCAGCAGCTTCCACCGATTCTACGAGCAGTACTTC
CASSFHRFYEQYF
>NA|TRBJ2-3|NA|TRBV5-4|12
TGTGCCAGCAGCTACACCACAGATACGCAGTATTTT
CASSYTTDTQYF
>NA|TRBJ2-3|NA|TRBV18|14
TGTGCCAGCTCACCCGGGACGAGCACAGATACGCAGTATTTT
CASSPGTSTDTQYF